One sample yielded the 27 T cell receptor beta chains listed below, sequenced in a study of blood T cell repertoires in COVID-19. TCRdb's table, derived via immunoSEQ multiplex PCR, lists solely in-frame clones and lacks some. The sample shows about 270,000 clones, 82% of them seen only once. Sequenced sample: peripheral blood. These receptors were obtained from a woman aged 18-35 years with acute or convalescent COVID-19.

This clone was counted ten times or more. The chain links TRBV6-2 or TRBV6-3 to TRBJ1-1; D is perhaps TRBD1 (5 bases). The CDR3 consists of 17 residues. The germline V gene has CDR1 MNHEY and CDR2 SVGEGT. Trimming pared 2 bases from V and 1 base from J, leaving 17 bases between. Here the CDR3 DNA reads TGTGCCAGCAGTTACATTGGGGGGAGGGCCTCGAACACTGAAGCTTTCTTT. It specifies CASSYIGGRASNTEAFF.

The V gene is TRBV4-2, the J gene TRBJ2-5; 11 bases line up with TRBD2. The V gene end was trimmed by 0 bases and the J gene end by 5 bases; junction bases not matched to a gene: 5. Germline CDR1 reads LGHNA; CDR2 reads YNFKEQ. The CDR3 has 16 residues. In nucleotides, the CDR3 is TGTGCCAGCAGCCAAGAATTAGCGGGAGGGCCGGAGACCCAGTACTTC. Its protein product is CASSQELAGGPETQYF.

The rearrangement joins TRBV9 to TRBJ2-3, with no clear D. Trimming left V 4 bases short and J 2 bases short, with 8 bases between. This CDR3 contains 13 residues. Looked up from germline, CDR1 is SGDLS and CDR2 is YYNGEE. CDR3 amino acids: CASSLPPTDTQYF. The CDR3, as DNA: TGTGCCAGCAGCCTCCCTCCCACAGATACGCAGTATTTT.

This sequence joins TRBV6-4 and TRBJ2-3; 7 nucleotides agree with TRBD1. The trim removed 3 bases at V and 2 bases at J, leaving 5 bases unmatched. The CDR3 totals 15 residues. Germline loops: CDR1 MRHNA, CDR2 SNTAGT. This chain's CDR3 is CASSERGGPTDTQYF. CDR3 coding DNA: TGTGCCAGCAGTGAAAGAGGGGGCCCCACAGATACGCAGTATTTT.

This chain uses TRBV27 with TRBJ1-2; D is undetermined. CDR3 length: 13 amino acids. CDR1 is MNHEY, CDR2 SMNVEV, per germline (reference sequence). Trimming removed 7 bases from V and 6 bases from J, with 15 bases in between. CDR3 loop: CASKPAKRDGYTF. CDR3 bases: TGTGCCAGCAAACCTGCCAAGAGGGATGGCTACACCTTC.

The rearrangement joins TRBV7-3 to TRBJ1-1; tentatively, D is TRBD1 (5 bases). CDR3 length: 13 residues. Trimming shortened V by 6 bases and J by 4 bases, and 12 bases separated the two germline ends. Germline V lookup: CDR1 SGHTA, CDR2 FQGTGA. CDR3 residues: CASSIGATTEAFF. CDR3 DNA sequence: TGTGCCAGCAGTATAGGGGCGACCACTGAAGCTTTCTTT.

There are a few counts of this clone. The gene calls are TRBV7-9 and TRBJ2-7, with D possibly matching TRBD1 (6 bases). Trimming shortened V by 4 bases and J by 5 bases, and 18 bases separated the two germline ends. The CDR3 length is 15 residues. The germline CDR1 and CDR2 sequences are SEHNR and FQNEAQ (reference sequence). The CDR3 DNA reads TGTGCCAGCAGCTGGGGGCCAGGGAAGTCCCACGAGCAGTACTTC. It encodes CASSWGPGKSHEQYF. Based on the CDR3 plus reference TRBV7-9 and TRBJ2-7, the full variable domain is DTGVSQNPRHKITKRGQNVTFRCDPISEHNRLYWYRQTLGQGPEFLTYFQNEAQLEKSRLLSDRFSAERPKGSFSTLEIQRTEQGDSAMYLCASSWGPGKSHEQYFGPGTRLTVT.

This rearrangement joins TRBV25-1 to TRBJ2-2; D not resolved. This CDR3 has 13 amino acids. Per germline, CDR1 MGHDK and CDR2 SYGVNS. The V and J ends lost 4 bases and 6 bases respectively, with 9 bases between them. This chain's CDR3 is CASSVRGAGELFF. For the CDR3, the DNA is TGTGCCAGCAGTGTCAGAGGAGCCGGGGAGCTGTTTTTT.

V usage is TRBV18 and J usage is TRBJ1-2; TRBD1 matches 7 bases. This CDR3 comprises 14 residues. Germline values: CDR1 KGHSH, CDR2 LQKENI. J was trimmed by 8 bases and V by 4 bases; bases with no gene match: 10. The CDR3 loop reads CASSRDTGVWGYTF. The CDR3 DNA reads TGTGCCAGCTCACGCGACACAGGGGTTTGGGGCTACACCTTC.

The rearrangement uses TRBV18 and TRBJ2-5; 8 bases map to TRBD2. The V gene end was trimmed by 5 bases and the J gene end by 2 bases; junction bases not matched to a gene: 13. The CDR3 is made up of 17 amino acids. Germline V lookup: CDR1 KGHSH, CDR2 LQKENI. In DNA form, the CDR3 reads TGTGCCAGCTCAACCTACGCACTAGCGGAGAGACAAGAGACCCAGTACTTC. It specifies CASSTYALAERQETQYF.

V is TRBV19 and J is TRBJ2-2; a weak D match, TRBD2 (5 bases). There are 16 residues in the CDR3. Trimming left V 8 bases short and J 5 bases short, with 21 bases between. Germline V gene sequence: CDR1 LNHDA, CDR2 SQIVND (reference sequence). This CDR3 reads CASQHTRYDRTGELFF. CDR3 coding DNA: TGTGCCAGTCAACATACTAGGTATGACCGGACCGGGGAGCTGTTTTTT.

The chain employs TRBV28 and TRBJ1-5; D is unclear. The germline gives CDR1 MDHEN, CDR2 SYDVKM. With 7 bases removed from V and 0 bases from J, the gap between germline ends came to 19 bases. This CDR3 has 17 amino acids. CDR3 sequence (DNA): TGTGCCAGCACCCCGAGAGCCGGTGTATATAGCAATCAGCCCCAGCATTTT. Translating gives CASTPRAGVYSNQPQHF.

The chain uses TRBV29-1 and TRBJ2-2; maybe TRBD2 (7 bases). The CDR3 covers 15 residues. The V end was cut by 7 bases, the J end by 3 bases, with 18 bases between. Per germline, CDR1 SQVTM and CDR2 ANQGSEA. The CDR3 here is CSGGARGEYTGELFF. CDR3 coding DNA: TGCAGCGGGGGGGCCCGGGGGGAGTACACCGGGGAGCTGTTTTTT.

This clone was seen more than once but under ten times. The rearrangement joins TRBV12-3 or TRBV12-4 to TRBJ2-5; 8 positions agree with TRBD1. CDR3 size: 13 residues. With V trimmed by 6 bases and J by 5 bases, 5 bases remained unmatched. The CDR3 loop is CASREGQAETQYF. CDR3 coding DNA: TGTGCCAGCAGAGAGGGACAGGCGGAGACCCAGTACTTC.

This chain uses TRBV6-5 with TRBJ1-2; 7 positions agree with TRBD1. Germline V gene lookup returns CDR1 MNHEY and CDR2 SVGAGI. Trimming cost V 6 bases and J 4 bases; bases outside gene matches: 5. This CDR3 is 13 amino acids long. The CDR3 sequence is CASSYDRAYGYTF. CDR3 sequence (DNA): TGTGCCAGCAGCTACGACAGGGCCTATGGCTACACCTTC.

The V gene is TRBV9, the J gene TRBJ2-1, with a weak D call TRBD1 (8 bases). The germline gives CDR1 SGDLS, CDR2 YYNGEE. Trimming stripped 3 bases from V and 9 bases from J, with 22 bases between. The CDR3 is 16 residues long. The chain's CDR3 is CASSAVSGGQVFEQFF. The CDR3 nucleotides read TGTGCCAGCAGCGCAGTTTCGGGGGGACAGGTATTTGAGCAGTTCTTC.

The gene calls are TRBV16 and TRBJ1-6; D remains unclear. Germline CDR1 is KGHSY and CDR2 is FQNENV. The CDR3 contains 16 residues. Deletions cut 4 bases from V and 0 bases from J, with 10 bases between. The CDR3: CASSLARGSYNSPLHF. The CDR3, as DNA: TGTGCCAGCAGCCTTGCCCGGGGCTCCTATAATTCACCCCTCCACTTT.

The rearrangement uses TRBV7-8 and TRBJ1-4; no clear D gene. Germline CDR1 SGHVS, CDR2 FQNEAQ. The CDR3 runs to 16 residues. Trimming removed 0 bases from V and 3 bases from J, with 11 bases in between. CDR3 bases: TGTGCCAGCAGCTTAGCGGGTCGGGTTGCTAATGAAAAACTGTTTTTT. Protein product: CASSLAGRVANEKLFF. The full variable domain, rest sourced from reference TRBV7-8 and TRBJ1-4, is GAGVSQSPRYKVAKRGQDVALRCDPISGHVSLFWYQQALGQGPEFLTYFQNEAQLDKSGLPSDRFFAERPEGSVSTLKIQRTQQEDSAVYLCASSLAGRVANEKLFFGSGTQLSVL.

The genes are TRBV24-1 and TRBJ1-2; tentative D call: TRBD1 (5 bases). Trimming removed 4 bases at V and 8 bases at J, with 10 bases between. Germline CDR1 reads KGHDR; CDR2 reads SFDVKD. The CDR3 length is 12 residues. CDR3 amino acids: CATSERGEGYTF. CDR3 bases: TGTGCCACCAGTGAACGGGGGGAAGGCTACACCTTC.

The V and J genes are TRBV14 and TRBJ1-3; D possibly corresponds to TRBD1 (5 bases). V lost 4 bases to trimming and J lost 0 bases, with 31 bases between them. CDR1 is SGHDN, CDR2 FVKESK, per germline. This CDR3 region has 22 residues. The CDR3 bases are TGTGCCAGCAGCCCGCCTTGGGCACCTTTCAGGGACTCTCCCTTCTCTGGAAACACCATATATTTT. Its translation is CASSPPWAPFRDSPFSGNTIYF.

This sequence joins TRBV6-1 and TRBJ2-1, with TRBD1 identical over 12 bases. Looked up from germline, CDR1 is MNHNS and CDR2 is SASEGT. This CDR3 is 18 amino acids long. Trimming took 0 bases from V and 5 from J; bases not matched to a gene: 8. The CDR3 reads CASSEAHNRDRGHNEQFF. For the CDR3, the DNA is TGTGCCAGCAGTGAAGCCCACAACCGGGACAGGGGGCACAATGAGCAGTTCTTC.

The chain recombines TRBV27 with TRBJ1-2; unclear D gene. Germline assignment: CDR1 MNHEY and CDR2 SMNVEV (reference sequence). CDR3 size: 13 residues. Trimming removed 3 bases at V and 2 bases at J, with 7 bases between. This CDR3 is CASSLAKNYGYTF. Written as DNA, the CDR3 is TGTGCCAGCAGTTTGGCCAAGAACTATGGCTACACCTTC.

This clone has ten or more counts. This chain links TRBV4-3 with TRBJ2-1, with 11 positions matching TRBD2. The V segment lost 2 bases and the J segment 0 bases; nucleotides outside the gene matches: 0. Germline assignment: CDR1 LGHNA and CDR2 YSLEER. The CDR3 length is 16 residues. In DNA, the CDR3 is TGCGCCAGCAGCCAACTAGCGGGAGGCTCCTACAATGAGCAGTTCTTC. Protein sequence: CASSQLAGGSYNEQFF.

The chain links TRBV3-1 (or the pseudogene TRBV3-2) to TRBJ1-2; 9 nucleotides match TRBD1. V lost 5 bases to trimming and J lost 5 bases; unmatched junction nucleotides: 9. Looked up from germline, CDR1 is LGHDT and CDR2 is YNNKEL (reference sequence). The CDR3 is 15 amino acids. The CDR3 loop is CASSAQPGTGYGYTF. CDR3 DNA sequence: TGTGCCAGCAGCGCACAACCCGGGACAGGGTATGGCTACACCTTC.

As regards this clone: The same CDR3 also results from other DNA sequences found in this sample. V is TRBV5-1 and J is TRBJ2-7; 9 nucleotides agree with TRBD2. Trimming cost V 0 bases and J 4 bases; bases outside gene matches: 2. Per the germline V gene, CDR1 is SGHRS and CDR2 is YFSETQ. This CDR3 spans 14 amino acids. CDR3 sequence (DNA): TGCGCCAGCAGCTTGGGTACTAGCGGGTACGAGCAGTACTTC. Encoded protein: CASSLGTSGYEQYF.

V usage is TRBV7-9 and J usage is TRBJ1-1; no clear D. CDR1 is SEHNR and CDR2 is FQNEAQ in the germline V gene (reference sequence). The CDR3 loop spans 14 amino acids. The V end was cut by 4 bases, the J end by 2 bases, with 11 bases between. For the CDR3, the DNA is TGTGCCAGCAGCTCCGAGGTTTATAACACTGAAGCTTTCTTT. This translates into CASSSEVYNTEAFF. Full variable domain (missing parts from reference TRBV7-9 and TRBJ1-1): DTGVSQNPRHKITKRGQNVTFRCDPISEHNRLYWYRQTLGQGPEFLTYFQNEAQLEKSRLLSDRFSAERPKGSFSTLEIQRTEQGDSAMYLCASSSEVYNTEAFFGQGTRLTVV.

The chain couples TRBV29-1 to TRBJ1-1, with D possibly matching TRBD1 (5 bases). The CDR3 runs 12 residues. V lost 5 bases to trimming and J lost 1 base, with 8 bases between them. Germline assignment: CDR1 SQVTM and CDR2 ANQGSEA. In DNA, the CDR3 is TGCAGCGTTCCAGGGAAGAACACTGAAGCTTTCTTT. It is translated as CSVPGKNTEAFF.